This entry describes one TCR beta chain. This sample is part of a study of preoperative IRX-2 immunotherapy in early breast cancer. Germline CDR1 and CDR2: MNHGY and SAAAGT. The CDR3 sequence is 13 residues long. V gave up 3 bases and J gave up 10 bases; unmatched junction bases: 3. Repertoires were generated with immunoSEQ multiplex PCR, while TCRdb's copy carries only in-frame clones and drops some. The sample shows a few thousand clones, 76% of them seen only once. As for treatment: preoperative locoregional IRX-2 cytokine immunotherapy. Patients received preoperative, locoregional IRX-2 cytokine immunotherapy in a phase Ib study.

The material was tumor tissue, obtained after IRX-2 immunotherapy. The receptor was derived from a human donor with breast cancer. The rearrangement uses TRBV6-8 and TRBJ2-1; 10 positions agree with TRBD2. The CDR3 here is CASSYPGLAEQFF. The CDR3, as DNA: TGTGCCAGCAGTTATCCGGGACTAGCGGAGCAGTTCTTC.